This paragraph reports one T cell receptor (beta chain). The target antigen is unknown. The sample belongs to a study of T cell responses to AZD1222 COVID-19 vaccine. Overall study findings and caveats: Sampled repertoires all dated from after the peak T cell response. The donor cohort was predominantly white British with a female majority, and clonal diversity may have been underestimated.

Assay used: immunoSEQ multiplex PCR; TCRdb lists only in-frame clones, some missing. The sample consists of 150,000 to 180,000 clones, less than 90% of them appearing once. The receptor's source is an adult who had recovered from COVID-19. This sample comprised peripheral blood, obtained after recovery from COVID-19.

CDR3 in amino acids: CASSLWQGNNEQFF. The CDR3, as DNA: TGTGCCAGCAGCTTATGGCAGGGAAACAATGAGCAGTTCTTC. The rearrangement uses TRBV7-3 and TRBJ2-1; the D gene is possibly TRBD1 (5 bases). CDR1 SGHTA and CDR2 FQGTGA come from the germline V gene. Trimming took 2 bases from V and 5 from J, leaving 10 bases between them. This CDR3 spans 14 amino acids. Drawing the rest from reference TRBV7-3 and TRBJ2-1, the complete variable domain is GAGVSQTPSNKVTEKGKYVELRCDPISGHTALYWYRQSLGQGPEFLIYFQGTGAADDSGLPNDRFFAVRPEGSVSTLKIQRTERGDSAVYLCASSLWQGNNEQFFGPGTRLTVL.